Listed below are T cell receptor beta chains from one sample, sequenced in a study of cytomegalovirus exposure and HLA in healthy donors. The repertoire was sequenced with immunoSEQ multiplex PCR; TCRdb's copy has only in-frame clones and lacks some. The sample consists of about 140,000 clones, 70% to 80% of them appearing once. Sample: PBMCs. All receptors derive from a female donor in good health and CMV-seronegative. Both conserved end residues are part of each CDR3. The D gene is left open where the match is weak. Size is stated for part of the rows, as once, few or many counts, or as a class when the clone is expanded.

d_call j_call cdr3_length clone_size v_call cdr3_aa cdr3_nt
NA TRBJ2-2 15 NA TRBV6-1 CASSEKEGGTGELFF TGTGCCAGCAGTGAGAAGGAGGGTGGAACCGGGGAGCTGTTTTTT
NA TRBJ1-2 13 NA TRBV19 CANPSEVASGYTF TGTGCCAACCCTTCCGAAGTCGCCAGTGGCTACACCTTC
TRBD1 TRBJ2-7 17 NA TRBV4-3 CASSQDEGGDRGYEQYF TGCGCCAGCAGCCAAGATGAGGGAGGGGACAGGGGCTACGAGCAGTACTTC
TRBD1 TRBJ2-7 14 NA TRBV5-1 CASSLGDRGYEQYF TGCGCCAGCAGCCTCGGGGACAGGGGTTACGAGCAGTACTTC
NA TRBJ2-3 15 NA TRBV25-1 CASSDPGRSTDTQYF TGTGCCAGCAGTGATCCAGGGCGGAGCACAGATACGCAGTATTTT
TRBD2 TRBJ2-7 17 NA TRBV5-8 CASSLAGTSGRPYEQYF TGTGCCAGCAGCTTGGCCGGGACTAGCGGGAGACCCTACGAGCAGTACTTC
TRBD1 TRBJ1-2 14 NA TRBV7-9 CASSLDRGWYGYTF TGTGCCAGCAGCTTAGACAGGGGATGGTATGGCTACACCTTC
NA TRBJ1-2 15 NA TRBV19 CASSNQGRTNYGYTF TGTGCCAGTAGTAATCAGGGGAGAACTAACTATGGCTACACCTTC
TRBD2 TRBJ2-4 15 NA TRBV5-1 CASSLAGDYKNIQYF TGCGCCAGCAGCTTGGCGGGGGACTACAAAAACATTCAGTACTTC
NA TRBJ2-5 14 NA TRBV9 CASSVATGEETQYF TGTGCCAGCAGCGTAGCTACGGGGGAAGAGACCCAGTACTTC
NA TRBJ2-3 14 few TRBV5-1 CASSYSGIRDTQYF TGCGCCAGCAGCTACTCAGGGATCCGAGATACGCAGTATTTT
TRBD2 TRBJ2-5 15 NA TRBV9 CASSVGLASQETQYF TGTGCCAGCAGCGTAGGACTAGCGTCTCAAGAGACCCAGTACTTC
TRBD1 TRBJ1-1 13 few TRBV5-1 CASSFTGATEAFF TGCGCCAGCAGCTTCACAGGGGCCACTGAAGCTTTCTTT
NA TRBJ1-1 16 NA TRBV10-3 CAISLLGGGGGTEAFF TGTGCCATCAGTCTCCTGGGGGGAGGGGGAGGCACTGAAGCTTTCTTT
NA TRBJ2-2 16 NA TRBV7-2 CASSLNSGANTGELFF TGTGCCAGCAGCTTAAATAGCGGTGCGAACACCGGGGAGCTGTTTTTT
TRBD1 TRBJ2-1 15 few TRBV5-6 CASSLAATGMNEQFF TGTGCCAGCAGCTTGGCCGCGACAGGGATGAATGAGCAGTTCTTC
NA TRBJ2-5 15 NA TRBV7-2 CASSSPGSKTETQYF TGTGCCAGCAGCTCTCCGGGTTCAAAAACGGAGACCCAGTACTTC
NA TRBJ1-2 11 NA TRBV2 CASEANYGYTF TGTGCCAGCGAAGCCAACTATGGCTACACCTTC
TRBD2 TRBJ2-1 14 NA TRBV10-3 CAISGGLSDNEQFF TGTGCCATCAGTGGGGGACTATCAGACAATGAGCAGTTCTTC
TRBD1 TRBJ2-1 16 once TRBV19 CASRITGGEGYNEQFF TGTGCCAGTAGGATCACAGGGGGCGAAGGCTACAATGAGCAGTTCTTC
TRBD2 TRBJ2-5 14 NA TRBV7-2 CASSLARGSETQYF TGTGCCAGCAGCTTAGCGCGGGGGTCAGAGACCCAGTACTTC
NA TRBJ2-7 14 NA TRBV9 CASSLGARPYEQYF TGTGCCAGCAGTCTGGGGGCGCGACCCTACGAGCAGTACTTC
TRBD1 TRBJ2-3 18 NA TRBV4-3 CASSQDSADRGLGDTQYF TGCGCCAGCAGCCAAGATAGCGCCGACAGGGGCTTAGGAGATACGCAGTATTTT
NA TRBJ1-5 13 NA TRBV18 CASLGARNQPQHF TGTGCCAGCTTAGGGGCGCGCAATCAGCCCCAGCATTTT
TRBD1 TRBJ2-5 15 NA TRBV11-3 CASSLGTGTGETQYF TGTGCCAGCAGCTTAGGAACCGGGACAGGGGAGACCCAGTACTTC
TRBD2 TRBJ2-5 15 NA TRBV9 CASSAGLAKEETQYF TGTGCCAGCAGCGCGGGACTAGCCAAAGAAGAGACCCAGTACTTC
NA TRBJ2-2 14 once TRBV29-1 CSVAEDSATGELFF TGCAGCGTTGCGGAGGACTCGGCAACCGGGGAGCTGTTTTTT
NA TRBJ2-2 17 NA TRBV7-6 CASSPTSSSGNTGELFF TGTGCCAGCAGCCCGACTTCCTCCTCCGGGAACACCGGGGAGCTGTTTTTT
NA TRBJ1-1 13 NA TRBV23-1 CASSQSTRIEAFF TGCGCCAGCAGTCAATCGACCAGGATTGAAGCTTTCTTT
NA TRBJ1-6 15 once TRBV1 CTTPGQGTYNSPLHF TGCACCACCCCAGGACAGGGAACCTATAATTCACCCCTCCACTTT
TRBD2 TRBJ2-5 14 once TRBV10-3 CAISRTSNGETQYF TGTGCCATCAGTCGGACTAGCAATGGGGAGACCCAGTACTTC
NA TRBJ2-1 14 NA TRBV9 CARDMAPPYNEQFF TGTGCCAGGGACATGGCGCCACCCTACAATGAGCAGTTCTTC
NA TRBJ2-2 14 few TRBV11-2 CASSLQRNTGELFF TGTGCCAGCAGCTTACAGCGGAACACCGGGGAGCTGTTTTTT
NA TRBJ1-6 16 NA TRBV28 CASSPGNTRGRSPLHF TGTGCCAGCAGCCCCGGGAATACGCGGGGGCGTTCACCCCTCCACTTT
NA TRBJ1-6 12 NA TRBV5-6 CASSPGNSPLHF TGTGCCAGCAGCCCAGGAAATTCACCCCTCCACTTT